This T cell receptor (beta chain) is drawn from a study of T-cell reconstitution after alpha-beta-depleted transplantation in children. Study-level findings and limits: As was reported, about two months after transplant, alpha-beta T cells came from several hundred expanded graft clones. A year post-transplant, T-cell counts and diversity derived mostly from newly produced T cells.

This clonotype was found many times. Its antigen is not identified. From germline, CDR1 is ENHRY and CDR2 SYGVKD. The length of the CDR3 is 15 residues. V was trimmed by 2 bases and J by 0 bases, leaving 10 bases between them. The authors prepared the TCRbeta library with unique molecular identifiers. TCRdb analysed the PCR reads with MiXCR anew, one entry per CDR3 protein. Among about 260,000 distinct CDR3 sequences listed, 8.2% were seen once. This sample comprised PBMCs, mostly from graft donor cells, obtained 180 days after TCRalphabeta/CD19-depleted stem cell transplant. The clonotype was recovered from a male patient between 5 and 17 years old who had a stem cell transplant for acute lymphoblastic leukemia, so the T cells may come from the graft donor. The chain combines TRBV10-3 with TRBJ1-2; D might be TRBD1 (6 bases). The CDR3 is CAISETGSTNYGYTF. In DNA, the CDR3 is TGTGCCATCAGTGAGACAGGGAGCACTAACTATGGCTACACCTTC.